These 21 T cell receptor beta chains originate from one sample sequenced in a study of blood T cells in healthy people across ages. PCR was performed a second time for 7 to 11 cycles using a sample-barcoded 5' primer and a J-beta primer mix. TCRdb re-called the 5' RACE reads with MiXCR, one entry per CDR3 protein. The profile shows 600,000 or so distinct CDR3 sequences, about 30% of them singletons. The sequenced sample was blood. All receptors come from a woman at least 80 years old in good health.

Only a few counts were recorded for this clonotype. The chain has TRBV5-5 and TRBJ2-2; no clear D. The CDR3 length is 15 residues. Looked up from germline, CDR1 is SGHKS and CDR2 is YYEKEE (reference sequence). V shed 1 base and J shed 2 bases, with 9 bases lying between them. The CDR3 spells CASSLMARNTGELFF. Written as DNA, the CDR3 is TGTGCCAGCAGCTTGATGGCCAGAAACACCGGGGAGCTGTTTTTT. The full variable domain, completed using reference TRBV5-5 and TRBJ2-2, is DAGVTQSPTHLIKTRGQQVTLRCSPISGHKSVSWYQQVLGQGPQFIFQYYEKEERGRGNFPDRFSARQFPNYSSELNVNALLLGDSALYLCASSLMARNTGELFFGEGSRLTVL.

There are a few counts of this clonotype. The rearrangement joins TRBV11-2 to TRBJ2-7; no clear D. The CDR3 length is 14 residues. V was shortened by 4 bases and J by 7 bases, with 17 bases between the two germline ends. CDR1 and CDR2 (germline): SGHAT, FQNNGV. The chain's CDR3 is CASSSLGAYNEQYF. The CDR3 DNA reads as TGTGCCAGCAGCTCGTTAGGCGCCTACAATGAGCAGTACTTC.

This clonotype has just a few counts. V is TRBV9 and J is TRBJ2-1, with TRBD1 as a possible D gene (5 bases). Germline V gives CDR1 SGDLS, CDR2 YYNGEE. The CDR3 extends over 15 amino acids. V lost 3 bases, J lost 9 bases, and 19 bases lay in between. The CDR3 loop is CASSAQGASFGEQFF. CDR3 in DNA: TGTGCCAGCAGCGCCCAAGGGGCGTCTTTCGGTGAGCAGTTCTTC.

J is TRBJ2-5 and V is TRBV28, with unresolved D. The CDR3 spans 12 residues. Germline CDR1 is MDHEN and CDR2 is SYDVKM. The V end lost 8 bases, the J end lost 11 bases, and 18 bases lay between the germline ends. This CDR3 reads CASHGSRNEQYF. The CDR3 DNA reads TGTGCCAGCCACGGCAGCCGAAATGAGCAGTACTTC.

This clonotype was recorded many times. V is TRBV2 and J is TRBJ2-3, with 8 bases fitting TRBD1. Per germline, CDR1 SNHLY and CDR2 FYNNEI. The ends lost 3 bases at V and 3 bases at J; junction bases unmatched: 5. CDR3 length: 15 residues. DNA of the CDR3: TGTGCCAGCAGTGACGGACAGGGTTGGACAGATACGCAGTATTTT. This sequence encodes CASSDGQGWTDTQYF. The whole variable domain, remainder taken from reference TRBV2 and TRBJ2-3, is EPEVTQTPSHQVTQMGQEVILRCVPISNHLYFYWYRQILGQKVEFLVSFYNNEISEKSEIFDDQFSVERPDGSNFTLKIRSTKLEDSAMYFCASSDGQGWTDTQYFGPGTRLTVL.

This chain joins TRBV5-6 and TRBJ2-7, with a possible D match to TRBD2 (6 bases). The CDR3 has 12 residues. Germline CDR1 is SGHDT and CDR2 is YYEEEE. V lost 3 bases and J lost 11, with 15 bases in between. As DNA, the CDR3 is TGTGCCAGCAGCTCGGCCGGGAGACCTAAGTACTTC. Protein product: CASSSAGRPKYF.

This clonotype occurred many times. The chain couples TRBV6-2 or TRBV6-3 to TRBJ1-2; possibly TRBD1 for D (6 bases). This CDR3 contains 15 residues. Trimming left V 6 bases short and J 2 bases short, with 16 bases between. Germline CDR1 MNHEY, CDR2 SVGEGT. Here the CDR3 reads CASRPSGAENYGYTF. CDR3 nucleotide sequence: TGTGCCAGCAGACCGTCAGGGGCCGAAAACTATGGCTACACCTTC.

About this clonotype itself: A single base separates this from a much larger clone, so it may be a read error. The CDR3 coding sequence is TGTGCCAGCAGCATGTGGGTGGGCGAGAATGAGCAGTACTTC. As protein: CASSMWVGENEQYF. The chain has TRBV11-1 and TRBJ2-1; D gene ambiguous. The J call may be mistaken, given a closer DNA end match to TRBJ2-7. Germline-derived CDR1 and CDR2 are SGHAT and FQDESV (reference sequence). There are 14 residues in the CDR3.

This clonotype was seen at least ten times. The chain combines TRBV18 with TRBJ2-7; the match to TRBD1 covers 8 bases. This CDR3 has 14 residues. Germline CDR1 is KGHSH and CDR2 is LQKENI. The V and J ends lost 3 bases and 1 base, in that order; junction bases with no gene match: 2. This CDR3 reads CASSPNRGSYEQYF. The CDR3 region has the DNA TGTGCCAGCTCACCCAACAGGGGGTCCTACGAGCAGTACTTC.

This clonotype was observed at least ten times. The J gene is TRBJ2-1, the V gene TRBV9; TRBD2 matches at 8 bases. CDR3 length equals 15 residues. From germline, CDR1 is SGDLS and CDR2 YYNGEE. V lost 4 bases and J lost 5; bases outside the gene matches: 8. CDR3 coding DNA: TGTGCCAGCAGCACATCGGGGGGGCCCCACAATGAGCAGTTCTTC. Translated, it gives CASSTSGGPHNEQFF.

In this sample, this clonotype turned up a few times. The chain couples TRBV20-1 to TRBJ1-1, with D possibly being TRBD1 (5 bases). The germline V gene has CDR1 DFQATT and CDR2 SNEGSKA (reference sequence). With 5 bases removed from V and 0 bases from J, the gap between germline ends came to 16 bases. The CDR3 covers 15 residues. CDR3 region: CSARTLGRMNTEAFF. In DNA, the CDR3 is TGCAGTGCTCGGACACTCGGAAGGATGAACACTGAAGCTTTCTTT.

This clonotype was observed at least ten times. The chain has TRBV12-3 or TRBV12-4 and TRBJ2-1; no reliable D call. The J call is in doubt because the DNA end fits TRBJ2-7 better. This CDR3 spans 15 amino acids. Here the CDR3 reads CASSLLVSSYNEQYF. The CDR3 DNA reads TGTGCCAGCAGTTTGCTAGTGAGCTCCTACAATGAGCAGTACTTC.

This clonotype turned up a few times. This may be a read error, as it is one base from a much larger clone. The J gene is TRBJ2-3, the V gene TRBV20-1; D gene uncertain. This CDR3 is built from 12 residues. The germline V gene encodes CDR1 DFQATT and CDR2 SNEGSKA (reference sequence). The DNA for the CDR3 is TGCAGTGCTAGAAGGCCCACAGATGCGCAGTATTTT. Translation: CSARRPTDAQYF.

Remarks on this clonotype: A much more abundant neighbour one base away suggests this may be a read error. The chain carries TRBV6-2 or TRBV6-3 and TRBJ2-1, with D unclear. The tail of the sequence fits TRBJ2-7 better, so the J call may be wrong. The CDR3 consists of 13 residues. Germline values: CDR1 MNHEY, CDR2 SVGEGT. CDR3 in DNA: TGTGCCATCGCGTTGGACGGCACCTACGAGCAGTACTTC. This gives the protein CAIALDGTYEQYF.

CDR3 DNA sequence: TGTGCCAGCAGCCACAGGCAGGGCGGAATTAACACAGATACGCAGTATTTT. Its translation: CASSHRQGGINTDTQYF. The V gene is TRBV6-1, the J gene TRBJ2-3; tentatively, D is TRBD1 (5 bases). Trimming cost V 6 bases and J 2 bases, with 21 bases left between them. Germline CDR1 and CDR2: MNHNS and SASEGT. This CDR3 comprises 17 residues.

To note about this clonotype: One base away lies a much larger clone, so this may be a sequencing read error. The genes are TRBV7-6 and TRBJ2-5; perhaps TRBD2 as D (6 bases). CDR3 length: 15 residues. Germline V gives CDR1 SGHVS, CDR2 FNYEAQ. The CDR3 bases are TGTGCCAGCAGCTTAGGGGTAGGGGAGGTCGAGACCCGGTACTTC. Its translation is CASSLGVGEVETRYF.

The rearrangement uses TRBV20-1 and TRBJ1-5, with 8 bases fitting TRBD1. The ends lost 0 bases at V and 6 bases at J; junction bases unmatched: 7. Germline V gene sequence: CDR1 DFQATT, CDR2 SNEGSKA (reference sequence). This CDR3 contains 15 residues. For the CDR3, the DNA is TGCAGTGCTAGAGAAAGACAGGGGTGGAGTCAGCCCCAGCATTTT. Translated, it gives CSARERQGWSQPQHF.

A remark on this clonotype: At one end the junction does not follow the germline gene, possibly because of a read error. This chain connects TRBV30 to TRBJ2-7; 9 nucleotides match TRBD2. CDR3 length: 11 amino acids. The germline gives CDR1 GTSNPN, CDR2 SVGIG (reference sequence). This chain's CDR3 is CAGGPLYEQYF. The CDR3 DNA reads TGCGCGGGGGGGCCCCTCTACGAGCAGTACTTC.

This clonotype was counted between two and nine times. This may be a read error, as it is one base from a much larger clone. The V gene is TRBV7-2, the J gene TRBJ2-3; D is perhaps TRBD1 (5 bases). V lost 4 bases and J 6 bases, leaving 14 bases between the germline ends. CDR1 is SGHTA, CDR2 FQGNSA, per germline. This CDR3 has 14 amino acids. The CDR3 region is CASSSAQGRDTQYF. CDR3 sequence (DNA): TGTGCCAGCAGCTCAGCCCAGGGCAGGGATACGCAGTATTTT.

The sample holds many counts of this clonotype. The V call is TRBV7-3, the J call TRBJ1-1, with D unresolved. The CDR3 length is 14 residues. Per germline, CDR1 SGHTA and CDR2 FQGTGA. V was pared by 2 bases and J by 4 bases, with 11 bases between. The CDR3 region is CASSLGPRATEAFF. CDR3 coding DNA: TGTGCCAGCAGCTTAGGTCCGAGGGCCACTGAAGCTTTCTTT.

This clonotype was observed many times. Here the CDR3 reads CAWSLVASYEQYF. The DNA of the CDR3 is TGTGCCTGGAGTTTAGTAGCGTCGTACGAGCAGTACTTC. This chain connects TRBV30 to TRBJ2-7, with TRBD2 as a possible D gene (5 bases). V was shortened by 2 bases and J by 4 bases, with 12 bases between the two germline ends. Germline V gives CDR1 GTSNPN, CDR2 SVGIG (reference sequence). The CDR3 length is 13 residues. The full variable domain, with the rest looked up from reference TRBV30 and TRBJ2-7, is SQTIHQWPATLVQPVGSPLSLECTVEGTSNPNLYWYRQAAGRGLQLLFYSVGIGQISSEVPQNLSASRPQDRQFILSSKKLLLSDSGFYLCAWSLVASYEQYFGPGTRLTVT.